Listed below are T cell receptor beta chains from one sample, sequenced in a study of blood T cell repertoires in COVID-19. This table comes from immunoSEQ multiplex PCR, and its TCRdb copy is limited to in-frame clones, with some not included. The table records 330,000 or so clones, about nine tenths of them present only once. Sequenced sample: peripheral blood. The receptors originated from a man under 40 with COVID-19, enrolled during active disease. The CDR3 runs from the conserved cysteine through the conserved F or W. Fields, in order: V gene, J gene, D gene, clone size, CDR3 length, CDR3 DNA, CDR3 protein. A D gene is named only where the DNA matches it firmly. Clone sizes are given selectively: once, few, many, or a class where the clone is expanded.

TRBV5-5	TRBJ2-7	TRBD1	NA	16	TGTGCCAGCAGCTTGTTCCTTGGGACAGGGGTCTACGAGCAGTACTTC	CASSLFLGTGVYEQYF
TRBV3-1/TRBV3-2	TRBJ2-2	TRBD2	NA	19	TGTGCCAGCAGCCAAGATCCAGCGGGGGGGGGTAAGAGCACCGGGGAGCTGTTTTTT	CASSQDPAGGGKSTGELFF
TRBV27	TRBJ2-7	TRBD1	NA	12	TGTGCCAGCAGCGGGACAGGCTACGAGCAGTACTTC	CASSGTGYEQYF
TRBV29-1	TRBJ2-1	TRBD2	NA	16	TGCAGCGTTTTGGGACTAGCGGGAGGGTTGGGCAATGAGCAGTTCTTC	CSVLGLAGGLGNEQFF
TRBV19	TRBJ2-5	NA	many	14	TGTGCCAGCAACCTAAGACAGTTAAGAGAGACCCAGTACTTC	CASNLRQLRETQYF
TRBV4-2	TRBJ2-3	NA	few	16	TGTGCCAGCAGCTTCGGGAGCGCCGCCCTCACAGATACGCAGTATTTT	CASSFGSAALTDTQYF
TRBV29-1	TRBJ1-1	TRBD1	NA	13	TGCAGCGTTGGGGAGACAGGGGGCACTGAAGCTTTCTTT	CSVGETGGTEAFF
TRBV28	TRBJ1-2	NA	once	15	TGTGCCAGCAGCGTTTCTCCGGGACACCCTTATGGCTACACCTTC	CASSVSPGHPYGYTF
TRBV5-1	TRBJ1-1	NA	NA	14	TGCGCCAGCAGCTTGAGTCGGGGGAACACTGAAGCTTTCTTT	CASSLSRGNTEAFF
TRBV12-3/TRBV12-4	TRBJ1-4	NA	NA	13	TGTGCCAGCAGTTTTGTTGAGAATGAAAAACTGTTTTTT	CASSFVENEKLFF
TRBV14	TRBJ2-3	TRBD1	once	18	TGTGCCAGCAGCCAAGAGCGGGACAGGGGGCGCATCACAGATACGCAGTATTTT	CASSQERDRGRITDTQYF
TRBV11-2	TRBJ2-1	NA	few	13	TGTGCCAGCAGCTTAGTCCTCGCCGCGGCTGCGTTCTTC	CASSLVLAAAAFF
TRBV27	TRBJ2-7	TRBD1	NA	18	TGTGCCAGCAGTTTCCGTGTGGGACAGGGGGCCCGTACTTACGAGCAGTACTTC	CASSFRVGQGARTYEQYF
TRBV6-5	TRBJ1-2	TRBD1	once	13	TGTGCCAGCGGGACAGGGGGCCACTATGGCTACACCTTC	CASGTGGHYGYTF
TRBV7-2	TRBJ2-4	TRBD2	once	18	TGTGCCAGCAGCTCGGGACTAGCGGGGGGGCAAGGCAAAAACATTCAGTACTTC	CASSSGLAGGQGKNIQYF
TRBV5-1	TRBJ1-6	NA	few	14	TGCGCCAGCGAACGGGACAAATATGATTCACCCCTCCACTTT	CASERDKYDSPLHF
TRBV2	TRBJ1-1	TRBD1	NA	11	TGTGCCAGCCCAACAGGGGTTGAAGCTTTCTTT	CASPTGVEAFF
TRBV10-3	TRBJ2-5	TRBD1	NA	15	TGTGCCATCAGTGAGTCGCAGGGGGAGTTAGAGACCCAGTACTTC	CAISESQGELETQYF
TRBV5-6	TRBJ2-3	NA	NA	14	TGTGCCAGCAGCTTCGTGACAGGGAGGGATACGCAGTATTTT	CASSFVTGRDTQYF
TRBV19	TRBJ2-7	NA	NA	14	TGTGCCAGTAGGTCGTCCGGGGAGACCTACGAGCAGTACTTC	CASRSSGETYEQYF
TRBV7-6	TRBJ2-3	TRBD1	NA	17	TGTGCCAGCAGCGTGCGGGGACAGGGCTATAGCACAGATACGCAGTATTTT	CASSVRGQGYSTDTQYF
TRBV6-2/TRBV6-3	TRBJ2-1	NA	NA	15	TGTGCCAGCAGTTATTATGTAAACTCCTACAATGAGCAGTTCTTC	CASSYYVNSYNEQFF
TRBV27	TRBJ1-2	NA	NA	13	TGTGCCAGCACCTTTGACAGATCCTATGGCTACACCTTC	CASTFDRSYGYTF
TRBV6-5	TRBJ2-1	TRBD2	once	14	TGTGCCAGCGGACAGCGGGAGGCCTACAATGAGCAGTTCTTC	CASGQREAYNEQFF
TRBV2	TRBJ2-2	NA	few	15	TGTGCCAGCAAGGCGGTGACGACGAACACCGGGGAGCTGTTTTTT	CASKAVTTNTGELFF
TRBV7-8	TRBJ2-7	TRBD1	NA	13	TGTGCCAGCAGGACCGGGACAGGGAACGAGCAGTACTTC	CASRTGTGNEQYF
TRBV4-2	TRBJ2-1	TRBD2	NA	16	TGTGCCAGCAGCCAATTCTCTAGCGGGGTTTACAATGAGCAGTTCTTC	CASSQFSSGVYNEQFF
TRBV19	TRBJ1-4	NA	NA	14	TGTGCCAGTAGTATCCAGGGTGACCGTGAAAAACTGTTTTTT	CASSIQGDREKLFF
TRBV29-1	TRBJ2-1	TRBD2	NA	12	TGCAGTGGGACTAGCGGTTACAATGAGCAGTTCTTC	CSGTSGYNEQFF
TRBV30	TRBJ1-1	TRBD1	NA	19	TGTGCCTGGAGTGTACTTGGGGGACAGCCTCACCCAGGGAACACTGAAGCTTTCTTT	CAWSVLGGQPHPGNTEAFF
TRBV2	TRBJ2-2	NA	NA	13	TGTGCCAGCAGTGTAAGGGAGGCCGGGGAGCTGTTTTTT	CASSVREAGELFF
TRBV7-2	TRBJ2-4	NA	NA	15	TGTGCCAGCAGCCCGGTATTATTAGCCAAAAACATTCAGTACTTC	CASSPVLLAKNIQYF
TRBV28	TRBJ1-4	NA	NA	14	TGTGCCAGCAGCTTCTGGGCCGGTAATGAAAAACTGTTTTTT	CASSFWAGNEKLFF
TRBV27	TRBJ1-5	NA	NA	15	TGTGCCAGCAGTTTACAGTATCGAAGCAATCAGCCCCAGCATTTT	CASSLQYRSNQPQHF
TRBV13	TRBJ2-1	NA	NA	14	TGTGCCAGCAGCTTGATGCGGCGGTACAATGAGCAGTTCTTC	CASSLMRRYNEQFF
TRBV28	TRBJ1-2	TRBD1	NA	14	TGTGCCAGCAGTACACCGGGACAGGGGAATGGCTACACCTTC	CASSTPGQGNGYTF
TRBV5-1	TRBJ1-5	NA	NA	14	TGCGCCAGCAGCTACGGGACACCAAATCAGCCCCAGCATTTT	CASSYGTPNQPQHF
TRBV27	TRBJ2-7	NA	NA	13	TGTGCCAGCAGTTTAGCAGGAACCTACGAGCAGTACTTC	CASSLAGTYEQYF
TRBV19	TRBJ1-2	TRBD1	NA	16	TGTGCCAGTAGTGGCGAAAGACAGGGCGCTAACTATGGCTACACCTTC	CASSGERQGANYGYTF
TRBV7-3	TRBJ1-1	NA	NA	12	TGTGCCAGCAGCTTAACCGGCGGTGCAGCTTTCTTT	CASSLTGGAAFF